Below are 10 T cell receptor beta chains sequenced from a single sample in a study of OX40 agonist ivuxolimab in advanced cancers. The repertoire was sequenced with immunoSEQ multiplex PCR; TCRdb's copy has only in-frame clones and lacks some. Of 55,000 to 65,000 clones detected, less than 95% appear once; the ten largest clones hold under 0.45%. Material: CD4+ or CD8+ T cells sorted from blood, obtained in a trial of the OX40 agonist ivuxolimab. The receptors here all came from an adult with an advanced solid tumor such as melanoma, head and neck, liver or kidney cancer.

This clone was detected only once. This sequence joins TRBV11-2 and TRBJ1-3; 7 positions agree with TRBD1. J lost 6 bases, V lost 3 bases, and 5 bases had no gene match. Per germline, CDR1 SGHAT and CDR2 FQNNGV. This CDR3 has 14 amino acids. In nucleotides, the CDR3 is TGTGCCAGCAGCTTGGGGACAGCGGCAAACACCATATATTTT. Translated: CASSLGTAANTIYF.

The rearrangement links TRBV15 to TRBJ2-5, with D perhaps TRBD2 (7 bases). Deletions cut 2 bases from V and 0 bases from J, with 13 bases between. Germline V lookup: CDR1 LNHNV, CDR2 YYDKDF (reference sequence). The CDR3 runs to 16 residues. The CDR3 region is CATSRRSGGYQETQYF. CDR3 nucleotides: TGTGCCACCAGCAGACGTTCGGGGGGCTACCAAGAGACCCAGTACTTC.

The V and J genes are TRBV19 and TRBJ2-7; D unclear. The CDR3 runs 14 residues. The germline V and J ends were trimmed by 3 bases and 6 bases, with 15 bases remaining between them. Germline assignment: CDR1 LNHDA and CDR2 SQIVND (reference sequence). Written as DNA, the CDR3 is TGTGCCAGTAGTATGCTCTTCGGCAGGCGCGAGCAGTACTTC. Encoded protein: CASSMLFGRREQYF. Full variable domain (rest looked up from reference TRBV19 and TRBJ2-7): DGGITQSPKYLFRKEGQNVTLSCEQNLNHDAMYWYRQDPGQGLRLIYYSQIVNDFQKGDIAEGYSVSREKKESFPLTVTSAQKNPTAFYLCASSMLFGRREQYFGPGTRLTVT.

This chain joins TRBV7-9 and TRBJ1-2; TRBD1 matches 8 bases. The CDR3 sequence is 16 residues long. J lost 5 bases, V lost 4 bases, and 12 bases had no gene match. Germline V gene sequence: CDR1 SEHNR, CDR2 FQNEAQ (reference sequence). The CDR3 loop reads CASSSRDRTSSYGYTF. CDR3 coding DNA: TGTGCCAGCAGCTCCCGGGACAGGACCTCGTCTTATGGCTACACCTTC.

This sequence joins TRBV6-1 and TRBJ2-7, with D unresolved. CDR3 size: 13 residues. Germline V gives CDR1 MNHNS, CDR2 SASEGT. The V end was cut by 4 bases, the J end by 2 bases, with 9 bases between. CDR3 residues: CASSVEDTYEQYF. DNA of the CDR3: TGTGCCAGCAGTGTAGAGGATACCTACGAGCAGTACTTC.

The CDR3 DNA follows: TGTGCCAGCGACAGGGACACTGAAGCTTTCTTT. Encoded protein: CASDRDTEAFF. This rearrangement joins TRBV7-9 to TRBJ1-1, with TRBD1 identical over 7 bases. The V and J ends lost 8 bases and 3 bases, in that order; junction bases with no gene match: 0. The CDR3 extends over 11 amino acids. Germline lookup yields CDR1 SEHNR and CDR2 FQNEAQ (reference sequence).

The rearrangement links TRBV11-2 to TRBJ1-2, with TRBD1 identical over 7 bases. The CDR3 contains 12 residues. Trimming cost V 4 bases and J 7 bases; bases outside gene matches: 3. CDR1 is SGHAT and CDR2 is FQNNGV in the germline V gene. The CDR3 reads CASSSTGVGYTF. The CDR3 DNA reads TGTGCCAGCAGCTCAACAGGGGTTGGCTACACCTTC.

This chain connects TRBV5-1 to TRBJ2-7, with 14 bases that match TRBD2. The CDR3 is 15 residues long. Germline values: CDR1 SGHRS, CDR2 YFSETQ. J gave up 6 bases and V 0 bases, and 2 bases lay outside the gene matches. CDR3 in DNA: TGCGCCAGCAGCTTGGCAGGGACTAGCGGGAGCGAGCAGTACTTC. Amino acids: CASSLAGTSGSEQYF. Complete variable domain (other parts from reference TRBV5-1 and TRBJ2-7): KAGVTQTPRYLIKTRGQQVTLSCSPISGHRSVSWYQQTPGQGLQFLFEYFSETQRNKGNFPGRFSGRQFSNSRSEMNVSTLELGDSALYLCASSLAGTSGSEQYFGPGTRLTVT.

This chain connects TRBV7-9 to TRBJ1-2; D possibly corresponds to TRBD1 (6 bases). In germline, CDR1 is SEHNR, CDR2 FQNEAQ (reference sequence). The CDR3 length is 14 residues. With 2 bases removed from V and 2 bases from J, the gap between germline ends came to 9 bases. The CDR3 region has the DNA TGTGCCAGCAGCTTACAGGACAGAAACTATGGCTACACCTTC. Translated, it gives CASSLQDRNYGYTF.

As DNA, the CDR3 is TGTGCCAGCAGCTGGAAAATAGTTTATAGCAATCAGCCCCAGCATTTT. This translates into CASSWKIVYSNQPQHF. This chain links TRBV21-1 with TRBJ1-5. TRBV21-1 is noted as a pseudogene. CDR3 length equals 16 residues.